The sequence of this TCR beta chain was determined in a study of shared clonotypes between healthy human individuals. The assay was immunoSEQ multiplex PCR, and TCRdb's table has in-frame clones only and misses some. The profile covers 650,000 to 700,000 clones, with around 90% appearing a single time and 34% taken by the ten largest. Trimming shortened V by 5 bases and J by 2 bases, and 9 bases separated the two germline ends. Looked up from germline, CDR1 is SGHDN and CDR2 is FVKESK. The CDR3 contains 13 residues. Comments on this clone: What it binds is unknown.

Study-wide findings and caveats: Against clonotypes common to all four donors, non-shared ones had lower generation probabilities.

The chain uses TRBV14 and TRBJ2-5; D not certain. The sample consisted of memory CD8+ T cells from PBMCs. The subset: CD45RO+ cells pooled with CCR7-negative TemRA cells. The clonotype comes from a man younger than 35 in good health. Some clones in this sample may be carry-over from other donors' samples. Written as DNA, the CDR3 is TGTGCCAGCAGCTTCCTTCTTCAAGAGACCCAGTACTTC. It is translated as CASSFLLQETQYF.